Shown below are 12 T cell receptor beta chains from a single sample sequenced in a study of blood T cell repertoires in COVID-19. Repertoires were generated with immunoSEQ multiplex PCR, while TCRdb's copy carries only in-frame clones and drops some. The sample includes 100,000 to 150,000 clones, approximately 83% of them seen just once. The specimen was peripheral blood. These receptors were obtained from a man aged 40-49 years with active or convalescent COVID-19.

The rearrangement links TRBV2 to TRBJ1-5; the match to TRBD1 covers 7 bases. Germline V gives CDR1 SNHLY, CDR2 FYNNEI. J was trimmed by 6 bases and V by 1 base; bases with no gene match: 6. There are 15 residues in the CDR3. CDR3 loop: CASSEGQGEIQPQHF. The CDR3 DNA follows: TGTGCCAGCAGTGAAGGGCAGGGGGAAATTCAGCCCCAGCATTTT.

V gene TRBV6-6 combines with J gene TRBJ2-3; perhaps TRBD1 as D (5 bases). This CDR3 comprises 12 residues. Germline V lookup: CDR1 MNHNY, CDR2 SVGAGI (reference sequence). Trimming removed 2 bases at V and 8 bases at J, with 8 bases between. The DNA of the CDR3 is TGTGCCAGCAGTTACGGGCAGGGTACGCAGTATTTT. It encodes CASSYGQGTQYF.

The chain employs TRBV14 and TRBJ2-7; 11 bases agree with TRBD2. With 1 base clipped from V and 3 bases from J, the junction kept 2 bases outside the gene matches. Germline values: CDR1 SGHDN, CDR2 FVKESK. This CDR3 comprises 15 residues. The chain's CDR3 is CASSQATSGDYEQYF. The CDR3 nucleotides are TGTGCCAGCAGCCAAGCGACTAGCGGGGACTACGAGCAGTACTTC.

The rearrangement uses TRBV7-3 and TRBJ2-6, with unresolved D. The germline gives CDR1 SGHTA, CDR2 FQGTGA. The CDR3 contains 13 residues. V was trimmed by 6 bases and J by 2 bases, leaving 5 bases between them. The CDR3: CASRQTGANVLTF. In DNA form, the CDR3 reads TGTGCCAGCAGACAAACTGGGGCCAACGTCCTGACTTTC. Full variable domain (outside the CDR3, taken from reference TRBV7-3 and TRBJ2-6): GAGVSQTPSNKVTEKGKYVELRCDPISGHTALYWYRQSLGQGPEFLIYFQGTGAADDSGLPNDRFFAVRPEGSVSTLKIQRTERGDSAVYLCASRQTGANVLTFGAGSRLTVL.

This rearrangement joins TRBV9 to TRBJ1-4, with a weak D call TRBD1 (5 bases). V lost 2 bases, J lost 7 bases, and 9 bases lay in between. The length of the CDR3 is 13 residues. Germline loops: CDR1 SGDLS, CDR2 YYNGEE. CDR3 sequence (DNA): TGTGCCAGCAGCGTGGGGCCTTTTGAAAAACTGTTTTTT. Translating gives CASSVGPFEKLFF.

CDR3 residues: CASSLVVYEQYF. The DNA of the CDR3 is TGTGCCAGCTCCCTAGTCGTCTACGAGCAGTACTTC. This sequence joins TRBV18 and TRBJ2-7; D is unresolved. The CDR3 extends over 12 amino acids. Germline lookup yields CDR1 KGHSH and CDR2 LQKENI. V was clipped by 6 bases and J by 3 bases, with 9 bases between them.

The table lists this clone with many counts. The V call is TRBV3-1 (or the pseudogene TRBV3-2), the J call TRBJ2-3, with a possible D match to TRBD2 (6 bases). V lost 4 bases, J lost 6 bases, and 20 bases lay in between. Germline CDR1 LGHDT, CDR2 YNNKEL (reference sequence). The CDR3 length is 16 residues. The CDR3 DNA is TGTGCCAGCAGCCGGCGACCTAGCGCAGTCGTGGATACGCAGTATTTT. As protein: CASSRRPSAVVDTQYF.

This chain links TRBV10-1 with TRBJ2-2, with D perhaps matching TRBD2 (6 bases). Germline V gene lookup returns CDR1 WNHNN and CDR2 SYGVQD (reference sequence). The CDR3 runs to 14 residues. Trimming shortened V by 11 bases and J by 2 bases, and 15 bases separated the two germline ends. DNA for the CDR3: TGCGCCGTGCAAGAGACTAGAAACACCGGGGAGCTGTTTTTT. As protein: CAVQETRNTGELFF.

The chain couples TRBV5-1 to TRBJ2-6; D is unclear. V lost 0 bases and J 2 bases, leaving 9 bases between the germline ends. In germline, CDR1 is SGHRS, CDR2 YFSETQ. The CDR3 totals 16 residues. CDR3 nucleotides: TGCGCCAGCAGCTTGGGAGGAACCGCTGGGGCCAACGTCCTGACTTTC. Protein sequence: CASSLGGTAGANVLTF.

The CDR3 protein is CASSPAGVSTGELFF. The CDR3 coding sequence is TGTGCCAGCAGTCCAGCGGGGGTTAGCACCGGGGAGCTGTTTTTT. This chain links TRBV9 with TRBJ2-2; 8 bases agree with TRBD2. The CDR3 spans 15 residues. The ends lost 5 bases at V and 4 bases at J; junction bases unmatched: 7. Germline CDR1 and CDR2: SGDLS and YYNGEE.

The chain combines TRBV5-1 with TRBJ1-4; 8 bases match TRBD1. Trimming cost V 3 bases and J 7 bases; bases outside gene matches: 5. Germline values: CDR1 SGHRS, CDR2 YFSETQ. The CDR3 loop spans 14 amino acids. The CDR3 protein is CASSSDRVGEKLFF. CDR3 coding DNA: TGCGCCAGCAGCTCGGACAGGGTGGGTGAAAAACTGTTTTTT.

The V gene is TRBV3-1 (or the pseudogene TRBV3-2), the J gene TRBJ2-7; a weak D match, TRBD2 (5 bases). V was cut by 4 bases and J by 3 bases, with 13 bases left in between. CDR1 is LGHDT and CDR2 is YNNKEL in the germline V gene (reference sequence). This CDR3 is 14 amino acids long. CDR3 protein: CASSLRGSDYEQYF. The CDR3 coding sequence is TGTGCCAGCAGCCTCCGGGGATCGGACTACGAGCAGTACTTC.